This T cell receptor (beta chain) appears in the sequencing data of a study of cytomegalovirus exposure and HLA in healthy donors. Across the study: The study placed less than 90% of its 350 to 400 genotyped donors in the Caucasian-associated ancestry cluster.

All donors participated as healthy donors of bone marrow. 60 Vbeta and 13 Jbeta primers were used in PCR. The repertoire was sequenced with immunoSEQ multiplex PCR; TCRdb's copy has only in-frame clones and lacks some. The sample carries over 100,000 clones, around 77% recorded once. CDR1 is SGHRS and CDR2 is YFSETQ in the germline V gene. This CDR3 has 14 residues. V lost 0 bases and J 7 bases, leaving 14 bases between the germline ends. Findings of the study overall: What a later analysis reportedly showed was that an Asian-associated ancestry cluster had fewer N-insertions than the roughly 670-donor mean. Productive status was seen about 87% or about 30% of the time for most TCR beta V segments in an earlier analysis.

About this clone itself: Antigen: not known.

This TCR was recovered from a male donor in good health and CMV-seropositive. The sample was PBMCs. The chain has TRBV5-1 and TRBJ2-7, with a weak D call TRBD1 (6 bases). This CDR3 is CASSLVMTDREQYF. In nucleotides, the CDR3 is TGCGCCAGCAGCTTGGTGATGACGGACAGAGAGCAGTACTTC. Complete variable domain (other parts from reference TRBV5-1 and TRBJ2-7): KAGVTQTPRYLIKTRGQQVTLSCSPISGHRSVSWYQQTPGQGLQFLFEYFSETQRNKGNFPGRFSGRQFSNSRSEMNVSTLELGDSALYLCASSLVMTDREQYFGPGTRLTVT.